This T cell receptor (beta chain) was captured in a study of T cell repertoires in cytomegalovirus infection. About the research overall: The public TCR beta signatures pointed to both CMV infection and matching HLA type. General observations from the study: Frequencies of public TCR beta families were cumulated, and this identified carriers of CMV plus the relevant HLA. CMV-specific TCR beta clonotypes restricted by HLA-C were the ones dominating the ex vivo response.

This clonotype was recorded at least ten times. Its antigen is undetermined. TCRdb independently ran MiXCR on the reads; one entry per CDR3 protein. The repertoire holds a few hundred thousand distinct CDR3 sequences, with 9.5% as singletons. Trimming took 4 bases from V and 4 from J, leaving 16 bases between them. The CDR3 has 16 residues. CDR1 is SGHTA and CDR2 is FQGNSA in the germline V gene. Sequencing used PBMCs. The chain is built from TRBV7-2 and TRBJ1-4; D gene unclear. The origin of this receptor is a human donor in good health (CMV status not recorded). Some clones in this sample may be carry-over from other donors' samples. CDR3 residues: CASSSQGGRRNEKLFF. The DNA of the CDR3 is TGTGCCAGCAGCTCGCAAGGCGGGCGACGTAATGAAAAACTGTTTTTT.